Given below is one TCR beta chain in context. The data originate from a study of response to subunit inactivated influenza vaccine. TCRdb analysed the RT-PCR reads with MiXCR anew, one entry per CDR3 protein. The sample shows hundreds of thousands of distinct CDR3 sequences, over 11% of them seen only once. Deletions cut 6 bases from V and 0 bases from J, with 12 bases between. CDR3 length: 15 amino acids. The starting material was PBMCs from blood, obtained about 14 days before vaccination. V and J are TRBV12-3 or TRBV12-4 and TRBJ2-4, with D possibly TRBD2 on 6 matching bases. The sequence came from a man in his fifties or sixties who received an inactivated influenza vaccine. CDR3: CASSPGLLAKNIQYF. The CDR3 DNA sequence: TGTGCCAGCAGCCCGGGACTTCTAGCCAAAAACATTCAGTACTTC.